This is a list of T cell receptor beta chains from one sample in a study of T cell changes during pregnancy in multiple sclerosis. Here immunoSEQ multiplex PCR was the method, and the copy in TCRdb shows in-frame clones only, minus some. The repertoire consists of about 56,000 clones, with 85% to 95% occurring once and the leading ten covering around 0.48%. This specimen consisted of CD4+ T cells from peripheral blood mononuclear cells, obtained in the third trimester of pregnancy. These TCRs come from a female donor with multiple sclerosis, enrolled in a pregnancy study. Both conserved end residues are part of each CDR3. Each record gives: CDR3 protein, CDR3 DNA, clone size, V gene, D gene, J gene. The D gene is left open where the match is weak. Some rows mark clone size as missing; the rest say once, few, many or name a class of expanded clone.

CASSLGSVAMANEQFF,TGTGCCAGCAGCTTAGGGAGTGTAGCGATGGCCAATGAGCAGTTCTTC,-,TRBV7-9,-,TRBJ2-1
CASSSGKKDTQYF,TGTGCCAGCAGCTCCGGGAAGAAAGATACGCAGTATTTT,once,TRBV7-3,-,TRBJ2-3
CASSPQAYEQYF,TGTGCCAGCAGCCCTCAGGCCTACGAGCAGTACTTC,-,TRBV11-2,-,TRBJ2-7
CASYPAQGSRGYTF,TGTGCCAGTTATCCCGCCCAGGGGTCGCGAGGCTACACCTTC,-,TRBV19,-,TRBJ1-2
CASSQGGTGALYEQYF,TGCGCCAGCAGCCAAGGCGGGACAGGGGCCCTATACGAGCAGTACTTC,-,TRBV4-1,TRBD1,TRBJ2-7
CASSLAGANTGELFF,TGTGCCAGCAGCTTGGCAGGGGCAAACACCGGGGAGCTGTTTTTT,-,TRBV7-9,-,TRBJ2-2
CASSQDPPSGLAYNEQFF,TGTGCCAGCAGCCAGGACCCCCCTAGCGGGTTAGCCTACAATGAGCAGTTCTTC,-,TRBV4-2,TRBD2,TRBJ2-1
CATRTGPQETQYF,TGTGCCACGCGGACAGGGCCTCAAGAGACCCAGTACTTC,once,TRBV19,TRBD1,TRBJ2-5
CAWQAGVKTQYF,TGTGCCTGGCAAGCAGGGGTGAAGACCCAGTACTTC,-,TRBV30,-,TRBJ2-5
CACSYREYEQYF,TGTGCCTGCAGTTACCGGGAGTACGAGCAGTACTTC,-,TRBV30,-,TRBJ2-7
CASSFPGSNQPQHF,TGTGCCAGCAGCTTTCCGGGTAGCAATCAGCCCCAGCATTTT,-,TRBV5-6,-,TRBJ1-5
CASSPDSNRGETQYF,TGTGCCAGCAGTCCTGACTCAAATAGAGGAGAGACCCAGTACTTC,-,TRBV6-6,-,TRBJ2-5
CASSRSEQFF,TGTGCCAGCAGTCGCAGTGAGCAGTTCTTC,-,TRBV6-6,-,TRBJ2-1
CASSGTGESQPQHF,TGTGCCAGCAGTGGAACAGGGGAAAGTCAGCCCCAGCATTTT,-,TRBV6-1,TRBD1,TRBJ1-5
CASSLQAGAYEQYF,TGTGCCAGCAGCTTACAGGCGGGGGCCTACGAGCAGTACTTC,many,TRBV7-6,TRBD2,TRBJ2-7
CASSPLETGTSIYQFF,TGTGCCAGCAGCCCATTAGAGACCGGGACTAGCATCTATCAGTTCTTC,-,TRBV7-8,TRBD2,TRBJ2-1
CASSSTSGGPSTDTQYF,TGTGCCAGCAGTTCGACTAGCGGGGGCCCTAGCACAGATACGCAGTATTTT,-,TRBV27,TRBD2,TRBJ2-3
CASSPDRYYEQYF,TGTGCCAGCAGTCCTGACAGGTACTACGAGCAGTACTTC,-,TRBV27,-,TRBJ2-7
CASSQDERGGFNEQFF,TGCGCCAGCAGCCAAGATGAGCGGGGGGGGTTCAATGAGCAGTTCTTC,-,TRBV4-1,TRBD2,TRBJ2-1
CASSLTSGDSYEQYF,TGTGCCAGCAGCTTAACTAGCGGGGACTCCTACGAGCAGTACTTC,-,TRBV11-2,TRBD2,TRBJ2-7
CASNFGQGEIGGYTF,TGTGCCAGCAACTTTGGACAGGGAGAGATTGGTGGCTACACCTTC,once,TRBV7-2,TRBD1,TRBJ1-2
CASSYGRQGSPLHF,TGTGCCAGCAGTTATGGGAGGCAGGGTTCACCCCTCCACTTT,-,TRBV6-5,-,TRBJ1-6
CASRQGEYQETQYF,TGTGCCAGTAGACAGGGGGAGTACCAAGAGACCCAGTACTTC,-,TRBV6-1,TRBD1,TRBJ2-5
CASSLVTQGHNQPQHF,TGTGCCAGCAGCTTAGTCACACAGGGCCACAATCAGCCCCAGCATTTT,-,TRBV7-9,-,TRBJ1-5
CASSGPGGAPPFF,TGTGCCAGCAGCGGCCCCGGGGGGGCGCCTCCCTTCTTT,-,TRBV9,-,TRBJ1-1
CASSQAVPRGRDYGYTF,TGCGCCAGCAGCCAAGCCGTCCCGCGGGGAAGGGACTATGGCTACACCTTC,-,TRBV4-1,-,TRBJ1-2
CASSGGTGGDVKNIQYF,TGCGCCAGCAGCGGGGGGACAGGGGGCGATGTCAAAAACATTCAGTACTTC,-,TRBV5-1,TRBD1,TRBJ2-4
CASSVDRGLFEKLFF,TGTGCCAGCAGCGTGGACAGGGGGCTGTTTGAAAAACTGTTTTTT,-,TRBV6-1,TRBD1,TRBJ1-4
CASSATGLFSTEAFF,TGTGCCAGCAGCGCGACAGGGTTATTTAGCACTGAAGCTTTCTTT,-,TRBV5-4,TRBD1,TRBJ1-1
CASSAGRDTEAFF,TGCGCCAGCAGCGCGGGACGGGACACTGAAGCTTTCTTT,once,TRBV5-1,-,TRBJ1-1
CASSLGGGGLDTEAFF,TGCGCCAGCAGCTTGGGAGGGGGGGGCTTGGACACTGAAGCTTTCTTT,-,TRBV5-1,-,TRBJ1-1
CASSLDIRTVITYEQYF,TGCGCCAGCAGTTTGGACATCCGGACAGTGATTACCTACGAGCAGTACTTC,-,TRBV5-1,-,TRBJ2-7
CASSGAQGMGSPLHF,TGTGCCAGCAGTGGGGCACAGGGCATGGGTTCACCCCTCCACTTT,-,TRBV2,-,TRBJ1-6
CASSPPGLVYNEQFF,TGCGCCAGCAGCCCTCCGGGACTAGTCTACAATGAGCAGTTCTTC,-,TRBV4-1,TRBD2,TRBJ2-1
CASSYRRGYYGYTF,TGTGCCAGCAGTTATCGTAGGGGGTACTATGGCTACACCTTC,-,TRBV6-5,-,TRBJ1-2
CAWSGGLSNEKLFF,TGTGCCTGGTCAGGGGGACTTTCCAATGAAAAACTGTTTTTT,once,TRBV30,TRBD1,TRBJ1-4
CASSLRGEGSPLHF,TGTGCCAGCAGCTTACGGGGGGAAGGTTCACCCCTCCACTTT,-,TRBV7-3,-,TRBJ1-6
CASSIAGSSSYEQYF,TGTGCCAGCAGTATAGCGGGGTCTAGCTCCTACGAGCAGTACTTC,-,TRBV2,TRBD2,TRBJ2-7
CASSHMDNLAKNIQYF,TGTGCCAGTAGTCACATGGACAATCTAGCCAAAAACATTCAGTACTTC,-,TRBV19,-,TRBJ2-4
CASSLSTLAGGRETQYF,TGCGCCAGCAGCTTGAGCACGCTAGCGGGGGGGCGAGAGACCCAGTACTTC,-,TRBV5-1,TRBD2,TRBJ2-5
CASSWGQGAYEQYF,TGTGCCAGCAGTTGGGGACAGGGGGCCTACGAGCAGTACTTC,-,TRBV27,TRBD1,TRBJ2-7
CASSGRTGWMPGELFF,TGTGCCAGCAGTGGGAGAACAGGGTGGATGCCCGGGGAGCTGTTTTTT,once,TRBV2,-,TRBJ2-2